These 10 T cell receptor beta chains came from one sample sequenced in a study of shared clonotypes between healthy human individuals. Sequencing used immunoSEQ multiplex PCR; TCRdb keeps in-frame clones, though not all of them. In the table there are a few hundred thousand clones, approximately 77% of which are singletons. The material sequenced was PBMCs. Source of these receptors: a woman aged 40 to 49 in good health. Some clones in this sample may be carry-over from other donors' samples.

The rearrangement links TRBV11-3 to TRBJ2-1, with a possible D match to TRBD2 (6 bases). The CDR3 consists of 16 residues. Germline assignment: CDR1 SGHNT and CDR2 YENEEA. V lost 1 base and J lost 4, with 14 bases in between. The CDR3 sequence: CASSLGGPSVYNEQFF. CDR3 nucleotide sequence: TGTGCCAGCAGCTTAGGTGGGCCTAGCGTTTACAATGAGCAGTTCTTC.

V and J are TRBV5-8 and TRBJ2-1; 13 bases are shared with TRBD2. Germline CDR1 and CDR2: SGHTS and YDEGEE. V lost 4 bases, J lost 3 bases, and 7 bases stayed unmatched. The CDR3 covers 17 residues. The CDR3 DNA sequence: TGTGCCAGCAGCCAATCCAGGACTAGCGGGAGCTACAATGAGCAGTTCTTC. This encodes CASSQSRTSGSYNEQFF.

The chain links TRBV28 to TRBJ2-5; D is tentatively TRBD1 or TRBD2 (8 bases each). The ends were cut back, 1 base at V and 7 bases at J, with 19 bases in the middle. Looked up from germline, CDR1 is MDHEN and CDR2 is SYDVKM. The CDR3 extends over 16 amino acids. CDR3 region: CASSLSGGTGLGTQYF. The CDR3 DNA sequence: TGTGCCAGCAGTTTATCGGGGGGGACAGGATTGGGGACCCAGTACTTC.

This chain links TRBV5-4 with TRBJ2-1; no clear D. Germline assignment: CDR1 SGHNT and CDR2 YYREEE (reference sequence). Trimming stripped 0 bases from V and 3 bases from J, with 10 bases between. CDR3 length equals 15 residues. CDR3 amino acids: CASSLVASGYNEQFF. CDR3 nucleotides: TGTGCCAGCAGCTTGGTGGCTAGTGGCTACAATGAGCAGTTCTTC.

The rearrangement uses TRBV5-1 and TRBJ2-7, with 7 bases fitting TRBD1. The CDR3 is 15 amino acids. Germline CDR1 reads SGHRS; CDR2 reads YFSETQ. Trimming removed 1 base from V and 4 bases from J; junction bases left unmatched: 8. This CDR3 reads CASSLRQGVEYEQYF. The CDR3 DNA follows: TGCGCCAGCAGCTTGCGTCAGGGGGTCGAGTACGAGCAGTACTTC. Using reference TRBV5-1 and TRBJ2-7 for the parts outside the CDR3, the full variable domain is KAGVTQTPRYLIKTRGQQVTLSCSPISGHRSVSWYQQTPGQGLQFLFEYFSETQRNKGNFPGRFSGRQFSNSRSEMNVSTLELGDSALYLCASSLRQGVEYEQYFGPGTRLTVT.

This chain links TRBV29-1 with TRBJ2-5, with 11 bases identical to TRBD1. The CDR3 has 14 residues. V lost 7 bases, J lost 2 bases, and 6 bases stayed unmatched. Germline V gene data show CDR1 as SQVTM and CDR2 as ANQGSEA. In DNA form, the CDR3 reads TGCAGCGCAGCGGGACAGGGGGGTCAAGAGACCCAGTACTTC. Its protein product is CSAAGQGGQETQYF.

The CDR3 is CASSVELAGGKQYF. DNA for the CDR3: TGTGCCAGCAGCGTAGAGCTGGCAGGGGGCAAGCAGTACTTC. V and J are TRBV9 and TRBJ2-7; the match to TRBD1 covers 8 bases. V gave up 0 bases and J gave up 8 bases; unmatched junction bases: 7. This CDR3 is built from 14 residues. The germline gives CDR1 SGDLS, CDR2 YYNGEE.

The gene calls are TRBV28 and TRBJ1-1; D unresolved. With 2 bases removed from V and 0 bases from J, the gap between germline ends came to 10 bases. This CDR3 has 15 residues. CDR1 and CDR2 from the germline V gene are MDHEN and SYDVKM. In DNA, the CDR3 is TGTGCCAGCAGTTTAGTACAGTCAATGAACACTGAAGCTTTCTTT. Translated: CASSLVQSMNTEAFF.

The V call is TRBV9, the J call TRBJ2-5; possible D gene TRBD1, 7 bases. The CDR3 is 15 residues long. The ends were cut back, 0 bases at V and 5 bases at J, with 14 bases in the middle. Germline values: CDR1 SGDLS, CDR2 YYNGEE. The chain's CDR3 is CASSVDRGGGETQYF. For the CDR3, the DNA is TGTGCCAGCAGCGTAGACAGGGGAGGTGGGGAGACCCAGTACTTC.

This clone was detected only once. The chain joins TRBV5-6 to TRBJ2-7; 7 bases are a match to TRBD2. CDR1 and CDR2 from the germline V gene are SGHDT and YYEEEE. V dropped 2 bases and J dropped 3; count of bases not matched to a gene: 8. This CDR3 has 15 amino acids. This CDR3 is CASSFGASGIYEQYF. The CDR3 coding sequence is TGTGCCAGCAGCTTTGGAGCTAGCGGAATCTACGAGCAGTACTTC.